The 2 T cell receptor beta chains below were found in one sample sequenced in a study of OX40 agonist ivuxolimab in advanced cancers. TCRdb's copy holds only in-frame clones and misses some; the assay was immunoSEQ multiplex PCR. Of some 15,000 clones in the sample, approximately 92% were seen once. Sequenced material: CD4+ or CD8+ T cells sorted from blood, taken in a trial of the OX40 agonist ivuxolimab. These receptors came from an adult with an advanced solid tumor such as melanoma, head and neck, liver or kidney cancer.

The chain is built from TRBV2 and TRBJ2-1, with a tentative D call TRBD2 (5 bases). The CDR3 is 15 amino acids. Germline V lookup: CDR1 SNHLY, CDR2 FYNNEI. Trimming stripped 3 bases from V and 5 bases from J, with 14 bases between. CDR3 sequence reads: CASSEWRALDNEQFF. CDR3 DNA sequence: TGTGCCAGCAGTGAGTGGCGGGCCCTAGACAATGAGCAGTTCTTC. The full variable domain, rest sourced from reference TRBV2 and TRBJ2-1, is EPEVTQTPSHQVTQMGQEVILRCVPISNHLYFYWYRQILGQKVEFLVSFYNNEISEKSEIFDDQFSVERPDGSNFTLKIRSTKLEDSAMYFCASSEWRALDNEQFFGPGTRLTVL.

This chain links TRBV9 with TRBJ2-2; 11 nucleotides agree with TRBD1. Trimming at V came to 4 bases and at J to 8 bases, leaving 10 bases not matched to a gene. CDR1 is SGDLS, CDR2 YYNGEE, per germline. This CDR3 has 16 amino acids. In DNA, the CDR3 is TGTGCCAGCAGCCAGTCCCCCGGACAGGGGGCTGGGGAGCTGTTTTTT. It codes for CASSQSPGQGAGELFF.